One and the same sample provided the 6 T cell receptor beta chains below, sequenced in a study of T cells in Graves' hyperthyroidism and ophthalmopathy. Using RNA transcripts as the source, TCR beta CDR3 regions were amplified. RT-PCR in the first round (using the HTBI primer set) targeted the TCR CDR3. TCRdb called the multiplex PCR reads again in MiXCR, with one record for every CDR3 protein. Of about 480,000 distinct CDR3 sequences listed, around 15% are singletons. The specimen sequenced was blood. The receptor source for this set is a woman under 30 with Graves' hyperthyroidism.

There are many counts of this clonotype. V and J are TRBV30 and TRBJ2-2; no reliable D call. This CDR3 is built from 15 residues. Per the germline V gene, CDR1 is GTSNPN and CDR2 is SVGIG (reference sequence). Trimming removed 3 bases at V and 1 base at J, with 12 bases between. The CDR3 bases are TGTGCCTGGAGGCCTTTAGGACGGAACACCGGGGAGCTGTTTTTT. Residues: CAWRPLGRNTGELFF.

The V call is TRBV25-1, the J call TRBJ1-5; D is possibly TRBD1 (5 bases). Trimming left V 3 bases short and J 6 bases short, with 18 bases between. There are 16 residues in the CDR3. Germline V lookup: CDR1 MGHDK, CDR2 SYGVNS. Written as DNA, the CDR3 is TGTGCCAGCAGTGAGGGGACCTTAAGTTGGGGTCAGCCCCAGCATTTT. It is translated as CASSEGTLSWGQPQHF. Filled out from reference TRBV25-1 and TRBJ1-5, the complete variable domain reads EADIYQTPRYLVIGTGKKITLECSQTMGHDKMYWYQQDPGMELHLIHYSYGVNSTEKGDLSSESTVSRIRTEHFPLTLESARPSHTSQYLCASSEGTLSWGQPQHFGDGTRLSIL.

This chain uses TRBV29-1 with TRBJ1-3, with D possibly being TRBD1 (5 bases). Germline V gene data show CDR1 as SQVTM and CDR2 as ANQGSEA. This CDR3 is built from 13 residues. The chain's CDR3 is CIRGGFSGNTIYF. DNA for the CDR3: TGCATCCGGGGCGGCTTCTCTGGAAACACCATATATTTT.

This chain joins TRBV6-1 and TRBJ2-6; perhaps TRBD1 as D (5 bases). The end of the DNA is better explained by TRBJ2-7, so the J call may be wrong. From germline, CDR1 is MNHNS and CDR2 SASEGT. This CDR3 is built from 13 residues. The CDR3 region is CASRLSGANEQYV. In DNA, the CDR3 is TGTGCCAGCAGGTTGTCTGGGGCCAACGAGCAGTACGTC.

This clonotype was seen repeatedly, ten times or more. The chain carries TRBV11-2 and TRBJ2-7; D possibly matches TRBD1 or TRBD2 (5 bases each). This CDR3 is built from 15 residues. CDR1 is SGHAT and CDR2 is FQNNGV in the germline V gene. Trimming took off 5 bases at V and 0 bases at J, with 14 bases between the two ends. The CDR3 sequence: CASSRDRTSSYEQYV. CDR3 coding DNA: TGTGCCAGCAGCAGGGACCGGACAAGCTCCTACGAGCAGTACGTC.

This clonotype has ten or more counts. The chain joins TRBV3-1 to TRBJ1-1; D unclear. The germline V gene has CDR1 LGHDT and CDR2 YNNKEL (reference sequence). CDR3 size: 14 residues. The V end lost 1 base, the J end lost 1 base, and 7 bases lay between the germline ends. The chain's CDR3 is CASSQATPNTEAFF. As DNA, the CDR3 is TGTGCCAGCAGCCAAGCGACACCGAACACTGAAGCTTTCTTT.